Listed below are T cell receptor beta chains from one sample, sequenced in a study of TIL therapy for anti-PD-1-resistant metastatic lung cancer. The method was immunoSEQ multiplex PCR; TCRdb's version includes in-frame clones alone and lacks a portion of them. The data contain approximately 60,000 clones, about 73% of them singletons. The sample was blood, taken at baseline. The receptors here all came from a person aged 25 to 80 with non-small cell lung cancer. Both conserved end residues are part of each CDR3. The D gene is left open where the match is weak. For some rows the clone size is stated as once, few or many, or as a class when expanded; others skip it.

V: TRBV10-3; D: -; J: TRBJ1-1; size: -; DNA: TGTGCCATCATGGGTGAGGGATGGTCCACTGAAGCTTTCTTT; CDR3: CAIMGEGWSTEAFF
V: TRBV5-1; D: -; J: TRBJ2-1; size: -; DNA: TGCGCCAGCAGCTTCTCCGTCCCCCAGGTCGGCCTTTATGAGCAGTTCTTC; CDR3: CASSFSVPQVGLYEQFF
V: TRBV2; D: TRBD1; J: TRBJ1-5; size: -; DNA: TGTGCCAGCAGGGAGGGGGCAGGGATAGGCAGCAATCAGCCCCAGCATTTT; CDR3: CASREGAGIGSNQPQHF
V: TRBV5-6; D: TRBD1; J: TRBJ1-4; size: -; DNA: TGTGCCAGCAGCCGGACCGGGACAGGGGGTGAAAAACTGTTTTTT; CDR3: CASSRTGTGGEKLFF
V: TRBV2; D: -; J: TRBJ2-6; size: -; DNA: TGTGCCAGCAGGGTAGTGGGCTCTGGGGCCAACGTCCTGACTTTC; CDR3: CASRVVGSGANVLTF
V: TRBV5-1; D: -; J: TRBJ2-7; size: -; DNA: TGCGCCAGCAGCTCCACGGGGGCCCACGAGCAGTACTTC; CDR3: CASSSTGAHEQYF
V: TRBV30; D: -; J: TRBJ1-1; size: -; DNA: TGTGCCTGGAGCTCCTCAGGGAACACTGAAGCTTTCTTT; CDR3: CAWSSSGNTEAFF
V: TRBV6-5; D: -; J: TRBJ1-2; size: -; DNA: TGTGCCAGCAGTTACGACGGTGCGGGGAACTATGGCTACACCTTC; CDR3: CASSYDGAGNYGYTF
V: TRBV10-3; D: -; J: TRBJ1-1; size: -; DNA: TGTGCCATCAGTGAGTCCCCCCTCCGCAACACTGAAGCTTTCTTT; CDR3: CAISESPLRNTEAFF
V: TRBV6-6; D: -; J: TRBJ1-4; size: -; DNA: TGTGCCAGCAGGCGAGGGGAGGTCTCGGAAAAACTGTTTTTT; CDR3: CASRRGEVSEKLFF
V: TRBV6-1; D: -; J: TRBJ1-5; size: once; DNA: TGTGCCAGCAGTGAACCCCGACTCAATCAGCCCCAGCATTTT; CDR3: CASSEPRLNQPQHF
V: TRBV7-8; D: TRBD1; J: TRBJ1-5; size: -; DNA: TGTGCCAGCAGCCTACGAGGCGGGACAGGGTCCCCTCTGAGTCAGCCCCAGCATTTT; CDR3: CASSLRGGTGSPLSQPQHF
V: TRBV7-2; D: -; J: TRBJ1-3; size: once; DNA: TGTGCCAGCAGCCACGCTCTTGGAAACACCATATATTTT; CDR3: CASSHALGNTIYF
V: TRBV2; D: TRBD2; J: TRBJ2-7; size: -; DNA: TGTGCCAGCACCCCGGGACTAGTCTCCTACGAGCAGTACTTC; CDR3: CASTPGLVSYEQYF
V: TRBV6-5; D: -; J: TRBJ1-4; size: -; DNA: TGTGCCAGCAGTTATAGGGCAACTAATGAAAAACTGTTTTTT; CDR3: CASSYRATNEKLFF
V: TRBV5-1; D: -; J: TRBJ1-4; size: -; DNA: TGCGCCAGCAGCAGGGAAGGCAGCCGAAATGAAAAACTGTTTTTT; CDR3: CASSREGSRNEKLFF
V: TRBV4-3; D: TRBD1; J: TRBJ1-3; size: few; DNA: TGCGCCAGCAGCCTCAGGACAGGGTATGGAAACACCATATATTTT; CDR3: CASSLRTGYGNTIYF
V: TRBV7-7; D: TRBD1; J: TRBJ2-1; size: -; DNA: TGTGCCAGCAGCTTTCTCCCGACAGGGGATGTCGGTGAGCAGTTCTTC; CDR3: CASSFLPTGDVGEQFF
V: TRBV12-5; D: TRBD2; J: TRBJ2-1; size: few; DNA: TGTGCTAGTGCCTCATATACGGGAGGGCAGAATGAGCAGTTCTTC; CDR3: CASASYTGGQNEQFF
V: TRBV2; D: -; J: TRBJ1-1; size: few; DNA: TGTGCCAGCAGTGTTACCACTGAAGCTTTCTTT; CDR3: CASSVTTEAFF
V: TRBV10-2; D: TRBD1; J: TRBJ2-3; size: -; DNA: TGCGCCAGCAGTGAAGTACCGGGACAGGTAGTCGATACGCAGTATTTT; CDR3: CASSEVPGQVVDTQYF
V: TRBV4-1; D: -; J: TRBJ2-5; size: -; DNA: TGCGCCAGCAGCGAAGGGGGGTGGAGCCTACTCCAAGAGACCCAGTACTTC; CDR3: CASSEGGWSLLQETQYF
V: TRBV7-2; D: -; J: TRBJ2-5; size: -; DNA: TGTGCCAGCAGCGGAACTAGTCAAGAGACCCAGTACTTC; CDR3: CASSGTSQETQYF